The sequence of this T cell receptor (beta chain) was determined in a study of vaccination effects on CD4 cells after COVID-19. The CDR3 length is 18 residues. Trimming left V 6 bases short and J 4 bases short, with 24 bases between. CDR1 and CDR2 from the germline V gene are LNHDA and SQIVND (reference sequence). Antigen-specific CD4+ T cells were expanded with viral peptide pools in the ViraFEST assay before sequencing. The culture ran for approximately 10 days, and then CD4+ T cells were isolated. Two doses of either BNT162b2 or mRNA-1273 were given to each participant. This table comes from immunoSEQ multiplex PCR, and its TCRdb copy is limited to in-frame clones, with some not included. This table holds 84,000 or so clones, about three quarters found once. In regard to this clone: The antigen remains unidentified.

J is TRBJ2-2 and V is TRBV19, with D tentatively TRBD1 (6 bases). The starting material was CD4+ T cells from PBMCs cultured with HCoV-OC43 spike peptides, obtained after COVID-19 vaccination. Sample subset: HCoV-OC43 spike overlapping peptide pool stimulation. This receptor was taken from a human donor who received a COVID-19 vaccine. CDR3 DNA: TGTGCCAGTAGATCACCCCGTCAGACAGGAGACTTCACCGGGGAGCTGTTTTTT. Its translation is CASRSPRQTGDFTGELFF.